A single sample is the source of the 10 T cell receptor beta chains below, sequenced in a study of T-cell reconstitution after alpha-beta-depleted transplantation in children. A TCRbeta library incorporating unique molecular identifiers was prepared. Each CDR3 protein is one row after TCRdb ran MiXCR on the PCR reads. The sample lists about 590,000 distinct CDR3 sequences, 13% occurring once. The starting material was PBMCs, mostly from graft donor cells, obtained 360 days after TCRalphabeta/CD19-depleted stem cell transplant. All receptors derive from a male patient aged 10-17 years who had a stem cell transplant for acute myeloid leukemia, so the T cells may come from the graft donor.

The CDR3 reads CASSPKQYF. The CDR3 nucleotides read TGTGCCAGCTCCCCAAAGCAGTACTTC. The V gene is TRBV18, the J gene TRBJ2-7; D is unresolved. CDR3 size: 9 residues. Germline V lookup: CDR1 KGHSH, CDR2 LQKENI. The V end lost 6 bases, the J end lost 8 bases, and 5 bases lay between the germline ends.

The chain recombines TRBV4-2 with TRBJ1-2; D remains ambiguous. This CDR3 region has 13 residues. V was trimmed by 1 base and J by 4 bases, leaving 7 bases between them. The germline V gene encodes CDR1 LGHNA and CDR2 YNFKEQ. The chain's CDR3 is CASSQVVSYGYTF. The DNA of the CDR3 is TGTGCCAGCAGCCAAGTGGTCAGCTATGGCTACACCTTC.

This clonotype was seen only a few times. The chain is built from TRBV6-7 and TRBJ2-3; 7 nucleotides align to TRBD2. TRBV6-7 is placed among ORFs of uncertain function. This CDR3 region has 15 residues. With V trimmed by 8 bases and J by 2 bases, 10 bases remained unmatched. The CDR3 DNA follows: TGTGCCAGCTTAGCCCTAGCGGAAGACACAGATACGCAGTATTTT. This gives the protein CASLALAEDTDTQYF.

The gene calls are TRBV20-1 and TRBJ2-3, with 11 bases fitting TRBD2. Trimming took 6 bases from V and 2 from J; bases not matched to a gene: 10. This CDR3 comprises 16 residues. Germline V lookup: CDR1 DFQATT, CDR2 SNEGSKA (reference sequence). In DNA, the CDR3 is TGCAGTGCCGCAACATTGGGACTAGCGGACACAGATACGCAGTATTTT. Translated, it gives CSAATLGLADTDTQYF.

The V call is TRBV6-5, the J call TRBJ2-5; no firm D call. The CDR3 is 12 residues long. Germline V gives CDR1 MNHEY, CDR2 SVGAGI. Between the trimmed V and J ends, which lost 6 bases and 2 bases, there was a span of 7 bases. CDR3 in DNA: TGTGCCAGCAGCAATGAACAAGAGACCCAGTACTTC. Encoded protein: CASSNEQETQYF.

The chain joins TRBV6-2 or TRBV6-3 to TRBJ2-1; the match to TRBD2 covers 10 bases. The CDR3 is 17 amino acids. J gave up 8 bases and V 4 bases, and 14 bases lay outside the gene matches. Per the germline V gene, CDR1 is MNHEY and CDR2 is SVGEGT. CDR3 DNA sequence: TGTGCCAGCAGTTCTTGGACTAGCGGAACAACTAGCGATGAGCAGTTCTTC. Residues: CASSSWTSGTTSDEQFF.

This clonotype was counted many times. This chain links TRBV7-9 with TRBJ2-7; weak D call: TRBD1 (7 bases). The CDR3 runs to 14 residues. V was shortened by 3 bases and J by 6 bases, with 15 bases between the two germline ends. CDR1 SEHNR and CDR2 FQNEAQ come from the germline V gene (reference sequence). This chain's CDR3 is CASSLEGGGVEQYF. The CDR3 DNA reads as TGTGCCAGCAGCTTGGAAGGAGGGGGCGTCGAGCAGTACTTC.

This clonotype was detected ten times or more. The chain is built from TRBV18 and TRBJ2-7, with TRBD2 matching over 12 bases. Germline V gives CDR1 KGHSH, CDR2 LQKENI. V shed 5 bases, J shed 2 bases, and the junction held 4 bases outside the gene matches. The CDR3 consists of 15 residues. The CDR3 is CASSMGLAGPYEQYF. The CDR3 DNA reads TGTGCCAGCTCAATGGGACTAGCGGGCCCCTACGAGCAGTACTTC.

V and J are TRBV11-2 and TRBJ2-5; TRBD2 agrees at 13 bases. CDR1 SGHAT and CDR2 FQNNGV come from the germline V gene. V dropped 4 bases and J dropped 6; count of bases not matched to a gene: 11. The CDR3 consists of 17 residues. CDR3 amino acids: CASSSGTSGDGRKTQYF. The CDR3 nucleotides read TGTGCCAGCAGCTCGGGGACTAGCGGGGACGGACGGAAGACCCAGTACTTC.

This clonotype appeared a few times. The V gene is TRBV20-1, the J gene TRBJ2-1; 7 bases agree with TRBD1. Germline trimming cut 2 bases from V and 3 bases from J; bases unmatched to any gene: 4. This CDR3 region has 14 residues. Germline V gives CDR1 DFQATT, CDR2 SNEGSKA (reference sequence). CDR3 loop: CSARSGQHYNEQFF. CDR3 nucleotides: TGCAGTGCTAGATCGGGACAGCACTACAATGAGCAGTTCTTC.